A selection of T cell receptor beta chains follows, all from one sample in a study of cytomegalovirus exposure and HLA in healthy donors. Libraries were prepared by immunoSEQ multiplex PCR; TCRdb keeps only in-frame clonotypes and omits some of them. The table has under 200,000 clones, around three quarters seen once. Sequenced material: PBMCs. The receptors stem from a man in his fifties or sixties in good health and CMV-seropositive. Both conserved end residues are part of each CDR3. Fields, in order: J gene, V gene, clone size, D gene, CDR3 DNA, CDR3 protein. The D gene is left open where the match is weak. For some rows the clone size is stated as once, few or many, or as a class when expanded; others skip it.

TRBJ2-7	TRBV4-2	NA	TRBD1	TGTGCCAGCAGCCAAGAAGGAGGGACAGGGTACTACGAGCAGTACTTC	CASSQEGGTGYYEQYF
TRBJ1-4	TRBV29-1	NA	NA	TGCAGCGTTGGAGCTGAAAAACTGTTTTTT	CSVGAEKLFF
TRBJ2-4	TRBV7-8	NA	TRBD2	TGTGCCAGCAGCGTTGGAGCGGGGAGAGGGGACATTCAGTACTTC	CASSVGAGRGDIQYF
TRBJ1-1	TRBV9	once	NA	TGTGCCAGCAGTAAAACAGGGCCGAACACTGAAGCTTTCTTT	CASSKTGPNTEAFF
TRBJ1-1	TRBV18	NA	TRBD1	TGTGCCAGCTCATTTCGACAGGGGTGGGACACTGAAGCTTTCTTT	CASSFRQGWDTEAFF
TRBJ1-4	TRBV9	NA	NA	TGTGCCAGCAGCGTAGGGAGTTCAACTAATGAAAAACTGTTTTTT	CASSVGSSTNEKLFF
TRBJ2-7	TRBV6-1	NA	NA	TGTGCCAGCTGGACCGGGACACTCATCTACGAGCAGTACTTC	CASWTGTLIYEQYF
TRBJ1-2	TRBV18	NA	TRBD1	TGTGCCAGCTCACCGACAGGGGCCTATGGCTACACCTTC	CASSPTGAYGYTF
TRBJ2-5	TRBV7-8	NA	NA	TGTGCCAGCAGCTTACTCCAGGGCCTGGGCGAGACCCAGTACTTC	CASSLLQGLGETQYF
TRBJ2-7	TRBV4-1	NA	TRBD1	TGCGCCAGCAGCCAAGTTCTCGGGACAGCCTACGAGCAGTACTTC	CASSQVLGTAYEQYF
TRBJ2-2	TRBV19	NA	NA	TGTGCCAGTAGTCTTATGAACACCGGGGAGCTGTTTTTT	CASSLMNTGELFF
TRBJ1-5	TRBV28	NA	TRBD1	TGTGCCAGCAGCTCCCCGGACAGGAATTACCAGCCCCAGCATTTT	CASSSPDRNYQPQHF
TRBJ1-3	TRBV28	NA	NA	TGTGCCAGCAGCTCAGGGTCCTTCTCTGGAAACACCATATATTTT	CASSSGSFSGNTIYF
TRBJ1-4	TRBV28	once	TRBD1	TGTGCCGGGGGACAGGGGGCAGATAATGAAAAACTGTTTTTT	CAGGQGADNEKLFF
TRBJ1-2	TRBV6-5	NA	NA	TGTGCCAGCACTCCAGCAGGCGTCTACTATGGCTACACCTTC	CASTPAGVYYGYTF
TRBJ1-4	TRBV6-6	few	NA	TGTGCCAGTTCTGATGAAAAACTGTTTTTT	CASSDEKLFF
TRBJ1-4	TRBV6-6	NA	TRBD1	TGTGCCAGCAGTTACACTACAGGGGGCTCTAATGAAAAACTGTTTTTT	CASSYTTGGSNEKLFF
TRBJ2-5	TRBV15	NA	TRBD1	TGTGCCACCAGAAAGGACAGGTACCAAGAGACCCAGTACTTC	CATRKDRYQETQYF
TRBJ2-5	TRBV6-1	NA	TRBD1	TGTGCCAGCAGGATGGGGACAGCACAAGAGACCCAGTACTTC	CASRMGTAQETQYF
TRBJ2-3	TRBV29-1	NA	NA	TGCAGCGCTGAGGCCGACGGCAGGGATACGCAGTATTTT	CSAEADGRDTQYF
TRBJ2-5	TRBV4-1	few	TRBD2	TGCGCCAGCAGCCGGACGGGAGGATGGAAACTAGCGGGGTCGGGGACCCAGTACTTC	CASSRTGGWKLAGSGTQYF
TRBJ2-4	TRBV30	NA	NA	TGTGCCTGGAGTGTACTGGGGGCCCTAGCCAAAAACATTCAGTACTTC	CAWSVLGALAKNIQYF